This T cell receptor beta chain originates from a study of blood T cells in healthy people across ages (dated by TCRdb to about 2015). Turning to the overall study: Template switching captured roughly one uniquely barcoded TCR beta cDNA molecule per two T cells in model experiments. Using deep sequencing normalized with unique cDNA molecular identifiers, the study measured how TCR beta repertoire diversity changes with age. The donors were divided into four age groups: young (average around 15 years), middle-aged (roughly 42), aged (about 60) and long-lived (roughly 82). The study analyzed two additional independent replicas of 1 million unique cDNA reads from the same blood draw for two donors, one aged 18 to 29 and one aged 80 or older. The full study reports these points: Estimates of total diversity based on one million sequenced T cells were regarded as lower bounds and as underestimates. Compared with the aged group, more naive CD4+ T cells, fewer expanded clones and increased TCR diversity were shown by the long-lived group, suggesting age selection. The percentage of naive T cells measured by flow cytometry correlated strongly with observed TCR beta diversity. Observed TCR beta diversity per million T cells fell roughly linearly with age, and a significant reduction was already apparent by age around 40. Bulk unsorted PBMC profiling prevented conclusive comparison of naive and antigen-experienced compartments. Because donor CMV infection status was unknown, age-related changes in expanded clonotypes were potentially confounded.

Systemically healthy Caucasian individuals from Russia, over 30 in total and aged about 6 to 90 years, were included as donors. Each donor gave ten milliliters of peripheral blood, collected into EDTA-treated Vacutainer tubes. Ficoll-Paque density-gradient centrifugation was used to isolate PBMCs, with at least 6 million per sample. Total RNA was extracted from PBMCs with Trizol reagent, with at least 5 micrograms obtained per sample. For every donor, flow cytometry on a PBMC aliquot measured the percentage of naive CD45RAhigh/CD27high T cells. Libraries were constructed by 5' RACE. TCRdb lists the instrument as Illumina HiSeq 2500. A second PCR of about 7 to 12 cycles was run with a J-beta primer mix and a sample-barcoded 5' primer. A unique molecular identifier was introduced onto each TCR beta cDNA molecule by a template-switch 5' adaptor carrying 12 random nucleotides. Each sample yielded at least 3 million CDR3-containing paired-end reads. First-strand cDNA synthesis was performed from all RNA using the Mint cDNA synthesis kit, with priming by a TRBC-specific oligonucleotide. Following uracil-DNA glycosylase treatment, all cDNA underwent a first 18-cycle PCR with the universal primers M1SS and BC2_uni_R. On the study's bioinformatics: Normalization of each sample was performed by random selection of 1 million high-quality reads, each carrying a distinct molecular identifier. Instead of being binned into consensus sequences, reads that shared molecular identifiers were thrown out. MiTCR, set to a Q25 quality threshold and the strictest error-elimination algorithm, was used for CDR3 identification, clonotype clustering and error correction. A nonparametric unseen species model with Euler transformation was used to estimate lower-bound total TCR beta diversity. TCRdb passed the public sequencing reads through fastp at Q25 and MiXCR, retaining productive beta sequences. CDR3 protein sequences are deduplicated, and each keeps its most common genes and DNA. For this entry, the V and J calls and clone size follow TCRdb and not the study's own pipeline. For this sample there are approximately 780,000 distinct CDR3 sequences; about 26% appear just once. The ten largest account for about 3% of the sample.

As concerns this clonotype: The clone's antigen remains unknown. One base away lies a much larger clone, so this may be a sequencing read error.

Including cysteine and phenylalanine, the CDR3 has 12 amino acids. CDR3 DNA only is kept here, 36 bases in frame from base 1. This sample was shared with a second study, whose subject was T cells of mothers and their children. The second source states: Nine systemically healthy Caucasian individuals, comprising three mothers and their six children, were included as donors. cDNA synthesis used all of the extracted RNA, with 1.5 ug of RNA in each 15 ul reaction. In the second PCR, the M1S primer added sample barcodes and 2-4 random nucleotides. Over 8.5 million TCR beta CDR3 reads were obtained for each mother, and 3 million to 3.5 million reads were obtained for each child. Thymic selection shapes the output of TCR recombination in a similar way in related and unrelated pairs, and inherited differences have a minor effect. Normalized repertoire overlap in related mother-child pairs was always slightly higher than in unrelated mother-child pairs, but the difference was never significant. No persistent microchimeric T cell clones were found, with a detection sensitivity of roughly 99 clones per million clonotypes. In the study, deep NGS was used to compare the TCR beta repertoires of mothers and children, and features distinguishing related mother-child pairs from unrelated individuals were sought. The mean age was about 38 +/- 4 years for the mothers and approximately 11 +/- 4 years for the children. After adapter ligation with NEBNext reagents, the libraries were sequenced on Illumina HiSeq 2000 with 100+100 nt paired-end reads. To prevent cross-contamination, the mother and child libraries were prepared a month apart and were sequenced in separate runs. Each donor had between roughly 450,000 and 2,300,000 distinct TCR beta clonotypes identified. Naive TCR beta clonotypes were estimated from low-frequency clonotypes matched to each donor's FACS-determined naive share, without sorting.

The rearrangement joined TRBV12-3 or TRBV12-4 to TRBJ1-2, with no D gene named confidently. The sequencing sample was made of blood. The receptor was isolated from a boy aged 5-17 years in good health. The nucleotides read TGTGCCAGCAGTTTAGGGCGGTATGGCCACACCTTC. It translates as CASSLGRYGHTF.